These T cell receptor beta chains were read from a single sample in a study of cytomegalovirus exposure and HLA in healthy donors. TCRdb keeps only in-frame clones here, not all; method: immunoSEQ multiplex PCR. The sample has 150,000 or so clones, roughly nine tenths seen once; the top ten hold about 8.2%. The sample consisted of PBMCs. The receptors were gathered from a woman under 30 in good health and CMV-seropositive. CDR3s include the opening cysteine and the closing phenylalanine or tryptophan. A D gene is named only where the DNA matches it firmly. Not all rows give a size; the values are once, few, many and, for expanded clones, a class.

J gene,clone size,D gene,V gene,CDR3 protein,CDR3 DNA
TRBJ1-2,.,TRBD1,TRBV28,CASSLTGQGVGLGYTF,TGTGCCAGCAGTTTAACGGGACAGGGAGTCGGGTTAGGCTACACCTTC
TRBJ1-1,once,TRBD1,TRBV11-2,CASSSKGALNTEAFF,TGTGCCAGCAGCTCGAAGGGGGCTTTAAACACTGAAGCTTTCTTT
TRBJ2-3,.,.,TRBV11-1,CASSPGVVTDTQYF,TGTGCCAGCAGCCCGGGGGTGGTGACAGATACGCAGTATTTT
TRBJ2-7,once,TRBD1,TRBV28,CASSLPASQGSEQYF,TGTGCCAGCAGTTTACCCGCCTCACAGGGGAGCGAGCAGTACTTC
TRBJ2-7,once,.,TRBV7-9,CASSHRGGNEQYF,TGTGCCAGCAGCCACAGGGGAGGAAACGAGCAGTACTTC
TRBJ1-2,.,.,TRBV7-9,CASSSGGYTF,TGTGCCAGCAGCTCAGGTGGCTACACCTTC
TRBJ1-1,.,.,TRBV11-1,CASSRGADRLIMNTEAFF,TGTGCCAGCAGCAGAGGCGCCGACCGTCTAATTATGAACACTGAAGCTTTCTTT
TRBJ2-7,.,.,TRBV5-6,CASSFRGPAYEQYF,TGTGCCAGCAGCTTCAGGGGACCAGCCTACGAGCAGTACTTC
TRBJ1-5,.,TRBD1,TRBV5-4,CASSPGQGNQPQHF,TGTGCCAGCAGCCCGGGACAGGGGAATCAGCCCCAGCATTTT
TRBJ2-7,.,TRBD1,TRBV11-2,CASSSRDRISYEQYF,TGTGCCAGCAGCTCCCGGGACAGGATCTCCTACGAGCAGTACTTC
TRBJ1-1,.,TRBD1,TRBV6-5,CASKMGQISPEAFF,TGTGCCAGCAAGATGGGACAGATTAGCCCTGAAGCTTTCTTT
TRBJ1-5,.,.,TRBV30,CAWSVLSGEDQPQHF,TGTGCCTGGAGTGTACTCTCGGGGGAAGATCAGCCCCAGCATTTT
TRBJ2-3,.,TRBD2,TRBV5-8,CASSPGLAGGTDTQYF,TGTGCCAGCAGCCCGGGACTAGCGGGGGGCACAGATACGCAGTATTTT
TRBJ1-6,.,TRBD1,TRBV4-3,CASSQERQGWSPLHF,TGCGCCAGCAGCCAAGAGAGACAGGGCTGGTCACCCCTCCACTTT
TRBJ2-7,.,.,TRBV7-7,CASSLGPAGTTSEQYF,TGTGCCAGCAGCTTAGGGCCAGCTGGGACAACCAGCGAGCAGTACTTC
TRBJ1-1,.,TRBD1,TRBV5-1,CASSTGTDEAFF,TGCGCCAGCAGCACCGGGACAGATGAAGCTTTCTTT
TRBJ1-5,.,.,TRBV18,CASSPGGRGGNQPQHF,TGTGCCAGCTCTCCAGGCGGTAGGGGCGGCAATCAGCCCCAGCATTTT
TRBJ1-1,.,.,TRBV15,CATAGREGQNTEAFF,TGTGCCACTGCGGGGAGGGAGGGGCAGAACACTGAAGCTTTCTTT
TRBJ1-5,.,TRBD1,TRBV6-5,CASSYGGQGNQPQHF,TGTGCCAGCAGTTACGGGGGACAGGGAAATCAGCCCCAGCATTTT
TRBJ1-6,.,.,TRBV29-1,CSVGGVAGSPLHF,TGCAGCGTTGGGGGAGTTGCGGGTTCACCCCTCCACTTT
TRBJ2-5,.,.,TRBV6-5,CASRLQDQGTQYF,TGTGCCAGCAGACTACAGGATCAAGGGACCCAGTACTTC
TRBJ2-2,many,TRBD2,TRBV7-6,CASSLPSGGHGSGELFF,TGTGCCAGCAGCTTACCTAGCGGGGGCCACGGGTCCGGGGAGCTGTTTTTT
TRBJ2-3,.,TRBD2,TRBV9,CASSSRLAGGQSTDTQYF,TGTGCCAGCAGCTCCAGACTAGCGGGGGGGCAAAGCACAGATACGCAGTATTTT
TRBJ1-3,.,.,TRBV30,CAWSPLVRRGRGNTIYF,TGTGCCTGGAGTCCACTTGTACGTAGGGGGAGAGGAAACACCATATATTTT